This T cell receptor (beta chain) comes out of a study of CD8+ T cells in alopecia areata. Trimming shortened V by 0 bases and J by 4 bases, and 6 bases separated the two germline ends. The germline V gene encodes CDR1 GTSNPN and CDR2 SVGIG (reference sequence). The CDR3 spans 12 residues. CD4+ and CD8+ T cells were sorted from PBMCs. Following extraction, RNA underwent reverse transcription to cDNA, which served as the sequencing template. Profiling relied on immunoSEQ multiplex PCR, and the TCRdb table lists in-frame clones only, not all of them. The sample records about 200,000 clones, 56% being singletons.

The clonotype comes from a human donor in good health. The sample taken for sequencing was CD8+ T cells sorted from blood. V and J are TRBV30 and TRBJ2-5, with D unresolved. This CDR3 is CAWSVAGETQYF. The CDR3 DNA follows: TGTGCCTGGAGTGTAGCCGGAGAGACCCAGTACTTC.